Below, 3 T cell receptor beta chains from the same sample are listed, as sequenced in a study of Graves' ophthalmopathy and Graves' hyperthyroidism. RNA served as the template for amplifying TCR beta CDR3 regions. First-round RT-PCR with HTBI primers preceded a second-round multiplex PCR. From the multiplex PCR reads, TCRdb called clonotypes with MiXCR, one entry per CDR3 protein. In the table there are roughly 230,000 distinct CDR3 sequences, about a fifth of which are singletons. Material: peripheral blood. The receptors here all came from a woman in her fifties or sixties with Graves' ophthalmopathy.

Points on this clonotype: This may stem from a read error, because a much larger clone lies one nucleotide away. The chain couples TRBV29-1 to TRBJ2-7; 7 bases are shared with TRBD1. The germline V gene encodes CDR1 SQVTM and CDR2 ANQGSEA. This CDR3 is 12 amino acids long. The CDR3 loop is CSVEGDSYGQYF. CDR3 nucleotide sequence: TGCAGCGTTGAGGGGGACAGCTACGGGCAGTACTTC.

The chain combines TRBV4-2 with TRBJ1-1; D unclear. V was cut by 3 bases and J by 2 bases, with 16 bases left in between. The CDR3 has 16 amino acids. In germline, CDR1 is LGHNA, CDR2 YNFKEQ. CDR3 region: CASSQAATEFNTEAFF. CDR3 DNA sequence: TGTGCCAGCAGCCAGGCCGCCACGGAGTTTAACACTGAAGCTTTCTTT.

The chain uses TRBV7-2 and TRBJ2-2; no reliable D call. Germline CDR1 is SGHTA and CDR2 is FQGNSA. The CDR3 loop spans 13 amino acids. V gave up 2 bases and J gave up 4 bases, with 5 bases separating them. DNA of the CDR3: TGTGCCAGCAGCTTATTCCTCACCGGGGAGCTGTTTTTT. Amino acid sequence: CASSLFLTGELFF.